These 12 T cell receptor beta chains originate from one sample sequenced in a study of early T cells in non-severe SARS-CoV-2 infection (dated by TCRdb to the early 2020s). The library was made by 5' RACE. Sequenced using a NextSeq 500. The public reads were quality trimmed at Q25 with fastp and then assembled into clones with MiXCR by TCRdb, keeping productive beta chains. Each entry is one CDR3 protein sequence, shown with its most common DNA and genes. Across this sample there are roughly 27,000 distinct CDR3 sequences, with roughly 4% seen only once. Together, the top ten hold roughly 4.5% of the sample. The sequencing input was whole blood. These receptors all come from an adult who was a healthcare worker with PCR-confirmed SARS-CoV-2 infection or an uninfected control (not recorded which).

The chain recombines TRBV7-9 with TRBJ2-2; unclear D gene. Germline V CDR1 and CDR2: SEHNR, FQNEAQ (reference sequence). V shed 5 bases and J shed 4 bases, with 5 bases lying between them. The CDR3 extends over 12 amino acids. The CDR3: CASSRSTGELFF. CDR3 nucleotide sequence: TGTGCCAGCAGCCGTAGCACCGGGGAGCTGTTTTTT.

This clonotype was seen more than once but under ten times. The CDR3 DNA reads as TGTGCCAGCAGCCCGGGACTACCGACGAACACCGGGGAGCTGTTTTTT. Encoded protein: CASSPGLPTNTGELFF. V gene TRBV5-4 combines with J gene TRBJ2-2, with 7 bases matching TRBD2. The trim removed 4 bases at V and 0 bases at J, leaving 6 bases unmatched. This CDR3 spans 16 amino acids. Germline CDR1 and CDR2: SGHNT and YYREEE (reference sequence).

This clonotype was seen repeatedly, ten times or more. The rearrangement joins TRBV6-1 to TRBJ1-1; D is possibly TRBD1 (6 bases). Trimming removed 1 base at V and 4 bases at J, with 16 bases between. This CDR3 region has 16 residues. The germline V gene encodes CDR1 MNHNS and CDR2 SASEGT. CDR3 amino acids: CASSEGPDLQGTEAFF. In DNA form, the CDR3 reads TGTGCCAGCAGTGAAGGGCCTGACCTACAGGGCACTGAAGCTTTCTTT.

This clonotype appeared many times. The rearrangement uses TRBV20-1 and TRBJ1-1, with D maybe TRBD1 (5 bases). Trimming pared 7 bases from V and 4 bases from J, leaving 16 bases between. Germline V gives CDR1 DFQATT, CDR2 SNEGSKA (reference sequence). This CDR3 region has 13 residues. The CDR3: CSVTQGFGTEAFF. The CDR3 DNA sequence: TGCAGTGTAACCCAGGGTTTTGGCACTGAAGCTTTCTTT.

About this clonotype: A single base separates this from a much larger clone, so it may be a read error. It is likely a read error, because the conserved phenylalanine at the end of the CDR3 is missing. This chain links TRBV27 with TRBJ2-1, with D maybe TRBD2 (6 bases). The CDR3 loop spans 15 amino acids. Germline V gives CDR1 MNHEY, CDR2 SMNVEV (reference sequence). The V gene lost 5 bases and the J gene lost 2 bases, with 13 bases spanning the gap. The CDR3 reads CASSAPGLPYNEQFI. The CDR3 DNA reads as TGTGCCAGCAGTGCCCCTGGACTACCCTACAATGAGCAGTTCATC.

In this sample, this clonotype turned up many times. This chain connects TRBV28 to TRBJ2-7, with D possibly matching TRBD2 (6 bases). The CDR3 runs 14 residues. CDR1 MDHEN and CDR2 SYDVKM come from the germline V gene. V dropped 4 bases and J dropped 5 bases, with 15 bases sitting between them. The DNA for the CDR3 is TGTGCCAGCAGTTCGGGGACTCCCCTTGACGAGCAGTACTTC. It specifies CASSSGTPLDEQYF.

This clonotype was picked up many times. CDR3 DNA: TGTGCCAGCAGCTTAGGGGGGGGTACGGACACTGAAGCTTTCTTT. This encodes CASSLGGGTDTEAFF. The rearrangement uses TRBV7-6 and TRBJ1-1; D might be TRBD1 (5 bases). Per the germline V gene, CDR1 is SGHVS and CDR2 is FNYEAQ. The ends were cut back, 1 base at V and 3 bases at J, with 12 bases in the middle. The CDR3 has 15 amino acids.

In its sample, this clonotype was seen many times. This rearrangement joins TRBV30 to TRBJ2-7, with no clear D. Per germline, CDR1 GTSNPN and CDR2 SVGIG (reference sequence). Trimming left V 7 bases short and J 0 bases short, with 13 bases between. This CDR3 is 13 amino acids long. The CDR3 bases are TGTGCCTACTGGATTAAAAGCTCCTACGAGCAGTACTTC. Amino acid sequence: CAYWIKSSYEQYF.

This clonotype has a count of ten or more. The chain uses TRBV7-9 and TRBJ2-2; D gene unclear. Germline V CDR1 and CDR2: SEHNR, FQNEAQ (reference sequence). Trimming shortened V by 4 bases and J by 6 bases, and 6 bases separated the two germline ends. The CDR3 contains 12 residues. The CDR3 DNA sequence: TGTGCCAGCAGCTCTCCGGCCGGGGAGCTGTTTTTT. Translated: CASSSPAGELFF.

The V call is TRBV7-3, the J call TRBJ2-1, with 11 bases lining up with TRBD2. The V and J ends lost 5 bases and 4 bases, in that order; junction bases with no gene match: 1. In germline, CDR1 is SGHTA, CDR2 FQGTGA. The CDR3 length is 14 residues. Here the CDR3 reads CASSASGGYNEQFF. DNA of the CDR3: TGTGCCAGCAGCGCTAGCGGGGGGTACAATGAGCAGTTCTTC.

This clonotype was found many times. The chain recombines TRBV25-1 with TRBJ1-2; D perhaps matches TRBD1 (6 bases). Germline V lookup: CDR1 MGHDK, CDR2 SYGVNS. V lost 8 bases, J lost 0 bases, and 16 bases lay in between. The length of the CDR3 is 15 residues. CDR3 sequence reads: CASSAHRETNYGYTF. Written as DNA, the CDR3 is TGTGCCAGCTCAGCTCACAGGGAAACTAACTATGGCTACACCTTC.

This clonotype was observed at least ten times. The V gene is TRBV5-5, the J gene TRBJ2-3; no reliable D call. Per germline, CDR1 SGHKS and CDR2 YYEKEE (reference sequence). V was pared by 4 bases and J by 1 base, with 16 bases between. The CDR3 length is 16 residues. CDR3 sequence reads: CASSPSSGEGTDTQYF. CDR3 DNA: TGTGCCAGCAGCCCCTCGTCCGGAGAGGGCACAGATACGCAGTATTTT.